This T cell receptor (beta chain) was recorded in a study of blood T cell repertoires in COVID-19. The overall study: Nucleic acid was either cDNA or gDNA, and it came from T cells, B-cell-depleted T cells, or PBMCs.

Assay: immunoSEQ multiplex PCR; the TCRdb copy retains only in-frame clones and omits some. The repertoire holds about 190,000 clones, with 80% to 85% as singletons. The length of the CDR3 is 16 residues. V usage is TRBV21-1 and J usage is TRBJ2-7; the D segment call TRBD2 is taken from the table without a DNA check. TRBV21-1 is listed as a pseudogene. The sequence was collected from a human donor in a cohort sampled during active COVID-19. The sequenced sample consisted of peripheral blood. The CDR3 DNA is TGTGCCAGCAGCAAAGAGGCGGGTCTTAGGTGTGCAGAGCAGTACTTC. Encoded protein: CASSKEAGLRCAEQYF.